The sample holds a few counts of the clone carrying this T cell receptor beta chain. Its antigen remains unknown. This entry comes from a study of T cell repertoires in cytomegalovirus infection. The wider study: Well-studied HLA-B-restricted epitopes and recently identified HLA-C-restricted epitopes of CMV were both used in the study. CMV infection and matching HLA type were both indicated by public TCR beta signatures.

TCRdb reprocessed the reads via MiXCR and lists one record per CDR3 protein. The data show about 830,000 distinct CDR3 sequences, approximately 30% seen once. Trimming removed 3 bases from V and 3 bases from J, with 23 bases in between. The CDR3 length is 18 residues. Germline CDR1 is LGHNT and CDR2 is FRNRAP. The V call is TRBV12-5, the J call TRBJ1-1, with D tentatively TRBD1 (5 bases). Specimen: cultured CD8+ T cells from PBMCs, collected from culture after CMV antigen stimulation. The source is a human donor in good health (CMV status not recorded). Some clones in this sample may be carry-over from other donors' samples. In DNA, the CDR3 is TGTGCTAGTGGTTTTTTCCCCAGGGAGAGGGAGGCGGACACTGAAGCTTTCTTT. This encodes CASGFFPREREADTEAFF. Looking up the rest from reference TRBV12-5 and TRBJ1-1 gives the full variable domain: DARVTQTPRHKVTEMGQEVTMRCQPILGHNTVFWYRQTMMQGLELLAYFRNRAPLDDSGMPKDRFSAEMPDATLATLKIQPSEPRDSAVYFCASGFFPREREADTEAFFGQGTRLTVV.